The 12 T cell receptor beta chains given below trace back to one sample, sequenced in a study of cytomegalovirus exposure and HLA in healthy donors. In the PCR, 60 Vbeta and 13 Jbeta primers were used. The assay was immunoSEQ multiplex PCR, and TCRdb's table has in-frame clones only and misses some. The sample includes about 120,000 clones, around a tenth seen only once; the top ten take over 2.5%. Sample: PBMCs. The source is a man under 40 in good health and CMV-seronegative.

This clone came up a few times. V is TRBV5-6 and J is TRBJ2-7, with 7 bases that match TRBD1. The CDR3 contains 18 residues. V lost 0 bases, J lost 4 bases, and 16 bases stayed unmatched. Germline CDR1 SGHDT, CDR2 YYEEEE. The CDR3 spells CASSLAGGGWKRPYEQYF. For the CDR3, the DNA is TGTGCCAGCAGCTTGGCAGGGGGTGGGTGGAAGCGGCCTTACGAGCAGTACTTC.

This CDR3 is CASLYRGSYEQYF. CDR3 DNA sequence: TGTGCCAGCCTATACAGGGGATCCTACGAGCAGTACTTC. The chain uses TRBV5-6 and TRBJ2-7; 7 bases are a match to TRBD1. Germline CDR1 and CDR2: SGHDT and YYEEEE. Germline trimming cut 7 bases from V and 1 base from J; bases unmatched to any gene: 5. The CDR3 length is 13 residues.

This clone was recorded a few times. The chain is built from TRBV28 and TRBJ1-1; 8 nucleotides agree with TRBD1. CDR3 length equals 15 residues. The V gene end was trimmed by 3 bases and the J gene end by 5 bases; junction bases not matched to a gene: 8. Germline CDR1 MDHEN, CDR2 SYDVKM. CDR3 residues: CASSFYRGRETEAFF. The CDR3 DNA sequence: TGTGCCAGCAGTTTTTACAGGGGGAGAGAGACTGAAGCTTTCTTT.

V usage is TRBV5-1 and J usage is TRBJ2-1; TRBD2 agrees at 8 bases. V trimming: 2 bases; J trimming: 6 bases; junction bases outside the gene matches: 7. CDR3 length equals 15 residues. Germline V gene data show CDR1 as SGHRS and CDR2 as YFSETQ. Here the CDR3 DNA reads TGCGCCAGCAGCTTCTCTCTAGCGGGCCTCAATGAGCAGTTCTTC. Translated: CASSFSLAGLNEQFF.

The chain has TRBV2 and TRBJ1-2; 7 positions agree with TRBD1. This CDR3 spans 13 amino acids. V lost 2 bases to trimming and J lost 3 bases; unmatched junction nucleotides: 0. Germline V CDR1 and CDR2: SNHLY, FYNNEI. CDR3: CASSETGDYGYTF. The DNA for the CDR3 is TGTGCCAGCAGTGAAACAGGGGACTATGGCTACACCTTC. Full variable domain (outside the CDR3, taken from reference TRBV2 and TRBJ1-2): EPEVTQTPSHQVTQMGQEVILRCVPISNHLYFYWYRQILGQKVEFLVSFYNNEISEKSEIFDDQFSVERPDGSNFTLKIRSTKLEDSAMYFCASSETGDYGYTFGSGTRLTVV.

This clone was counted a few times. The chain joins TRBV23-1 to TRBJ2-7, with D possibly TRBD2 on 5 matching bases. TRBV23-1 is labeled an ORF, and its function is uncertain. The germline V and J ends were trimmed by 1 base and 7 bases, with 20 bases remaining between them. This CDR3 contains 16 residues. In nucleotides, the CDR3 is TGCGCCAGCAGTCAATACACCCCACGCCAATCGGGGGAGCAGTACTTC. Its protein product is CASSQYTPRQSGEQYF.

This clone has more than one count but fewer than ten. The chain has TRBV6-5 and TRBJ2-3, with D uncertain. CDR1 and CDR2 from the germline V gene are MNHEY and SVGAGI. The CDR3 totals 15 residues. Between the trimmed V and J ends, which lost 2 bases and 0 bases, there was a span of 9 bases. The CDR3 region is CASSYRRGSTDTQYF. CDR3 nucleotide sequence: TGTGCCAGCAGTTACCGGCGCGGCAGCACAGATACGCAGTATTTT.

This clone was observed a few times. The rearrangement joins TRBV19 to TRBJ1-6; 10 bases agree with TRBD1. V gave up 4 bases and J gave up 8 bases; unmatched junction bases: 2. Germline lookup yields CDR1 LNHDA and CDR2 SQIVND (reference sequence). This CDR3 is 14 amino acids long. The CDR3 region is CASSTTGGDSPLHF. CDR3 bases: TGTGCCAGTAGTACGACAGGGGGCGATTCACCCCTCCACTTT.

J is TRBJ2-1 and V is TRBV6-5; a weak D match, TRBD1 (5 bases). Germline CDR1 reads MNHEY; CDR2 reads SVGAGI. Trimming shortened V by 0 bases and J by 4 bases, and 13 bases separated the two germline ends. This CDR3 comprises 16 residues. CDR3 protein: CASSYSGRKPYNEQFF. DNA of the CDR3: TGTGCCAGCAGTTACTCGGGGCGGAAACCTTACAATGAGCAGTTCTTC.

A single count supports this clone. The chain has TRBV19 and TRBJ1-6; 10 positions match TRBD1. V was pared by 3 bases and J by 5 bases, with 7 bases of the junction left unmatched. Germline values: CDR1 LNHDA, CDR2 SQIVND (reference sequence). The CDR3 length is 17 residues. The DNA of the CDR3 is TGTGCCAGTAGTATGCGGACAGGGGGGATCGATAATTCACCCCTCCACTTT. Encoded protein: CASSMRTGGIDNSPLHF.

A few counts support this clone. This chain links TRBV18 with TRBJ1-1; D is undetermined. V dropped 6 bases and J dropped 7 bases, with 12 bases sitting between them. The CDR3 extends over 12 amino acids. Germline CDR1 KGHSH, CDR2 LQKENI. CDR3: CASSNGAGEAFF. CDR3 in DNA: TGTGCCAGCTCGAATGGAGCGGGTGAAGCTTTCTTT.

There are a few counts of this clone. At one end the junction does not follow the germline gene, possibly because of a read error. The chain combines TRBV7-7 with TRBJ2-1, with a weak D call TRBD2 (6 bases). The CDR3 loop spans 13 amino acids. Germline V CDR1 and CDR2: SSHAT, FNYEAQ (reference sequence). The CDR3 DNA reads as TGTGCTAGCAGTGTAGCGGCCTACAATGAGCAGTTCTTC. It yields the protein CASSVAAYNEQFF.